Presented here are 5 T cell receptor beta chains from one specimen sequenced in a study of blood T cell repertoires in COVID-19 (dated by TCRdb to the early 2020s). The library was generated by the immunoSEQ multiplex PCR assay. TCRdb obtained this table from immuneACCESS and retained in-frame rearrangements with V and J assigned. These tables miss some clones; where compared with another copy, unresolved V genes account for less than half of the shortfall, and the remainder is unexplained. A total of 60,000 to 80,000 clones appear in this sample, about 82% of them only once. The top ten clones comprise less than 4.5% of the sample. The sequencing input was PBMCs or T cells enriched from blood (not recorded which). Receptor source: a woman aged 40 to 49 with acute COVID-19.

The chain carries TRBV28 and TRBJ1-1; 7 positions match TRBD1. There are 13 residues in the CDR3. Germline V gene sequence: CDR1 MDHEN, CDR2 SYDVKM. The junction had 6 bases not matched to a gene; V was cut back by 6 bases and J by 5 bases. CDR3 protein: CASSPDRVTEAFF. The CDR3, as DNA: TGTGCCAGCAGCCCCGACAGGGTAACTGAAGCTTTCTTT.

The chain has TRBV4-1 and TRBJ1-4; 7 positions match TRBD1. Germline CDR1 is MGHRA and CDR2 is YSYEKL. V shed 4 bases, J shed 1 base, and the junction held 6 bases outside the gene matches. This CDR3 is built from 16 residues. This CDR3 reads CASSPRQGGTNEKLFF. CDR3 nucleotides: TGCGCCAGCAGCCCGCGACAGGGTGGAACTAATGAAAAACTGTTTTTT.

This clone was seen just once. The CDR3 DNA sequence: TGTGCCAGCAGCCGGGGGTGGGAAGAGACCCAGTACTTC. Translating gives CASSRGWEETQYF. This sequence joins TRBV11-2 and TRBJ2-5, with TRBD2 as a possible D gene (6 bases). This CDR3 comprises 13 residues. Germline V lookup: CDR1 SGHAT, CDR2 FQNNGV. The ends were cut back, 5 bases at V and 3 bases at J, with 10 bases in the middle.

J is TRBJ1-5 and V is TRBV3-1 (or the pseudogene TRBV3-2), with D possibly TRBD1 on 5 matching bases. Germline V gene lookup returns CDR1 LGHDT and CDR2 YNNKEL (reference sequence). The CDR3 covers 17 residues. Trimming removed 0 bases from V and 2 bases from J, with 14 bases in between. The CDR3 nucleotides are TGTGCCAGCAGCCAAGAATCAGGGCTATTGGGCAATCAGCCCCAGCATTTT. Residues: CASSQESGLLGNQPQHF.

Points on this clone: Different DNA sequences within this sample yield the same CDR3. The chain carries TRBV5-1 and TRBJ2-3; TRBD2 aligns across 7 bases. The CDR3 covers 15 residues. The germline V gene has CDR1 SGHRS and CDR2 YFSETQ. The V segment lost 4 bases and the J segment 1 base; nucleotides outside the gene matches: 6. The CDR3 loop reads CASSLRGVGTDTQYF. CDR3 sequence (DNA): TGCGCCAGCAGCCTTCGGGGGGTTGGCACAGATACGCAGTATTTT.